This record concerns one T cell receptor (beta chain) sequence. Its antigen is undetermined. The sample belongs to a study of cytotoxic CD8 clonotypes in ibrutinib-treated CLL. Overall study results and limits: Clonality grew at ibrutinib response; at progression, it decreased back toward baseline. Clonality was higher at baseline than in age-matched healthy donors and tracked circulating CD8+ T-cell counts. Treatment saw public clonotypes, which were uncommon, either contract or stay stable.

V dropped 4 bases and J dropped 2 bases, with 12 bases sitting between them. Germline-derived CDR1 and CDR2 are SEHNR and FQNEAQ (reference sequence). CDR3 length: 14 residues. Target depth was 1 in 200,000 to 1 in 1 million T cells, about 10x per clonotype. Sequenced by immunoSEQ multiplex PCR; TCRdb stores in-frame clones only, minus some. The sample has 110,000 to 150,000 clones, 60% to 85% seen once. The chain recombines TRBV7-9 with TRBJ2-7, with D perhaps TRBD2 (5 bases). Specimen: PBMCs, collected after 24 months of ibrutinib treatment. The receptor was derived from a human donor with chronic lymphocytic leukemia. The CDR3 reads CASSSPGWPYEQYF. CDR3 bases: TGTGCCAGCAGCTCCCCGGGGTGGCCCTACGAGCAGTACTTC.